This passage covers 14 T cell receptor beta chains from one sample sequenced in a study of blood T cell repertoires in COVID-19. Sequenced by immunoSEQ multiplex PCR; TCRdb stores in-frame clones only, minus some. The table lists roughly 280,000 clones, under 95% of them singletons. The sequenced material came from PBMCs or T cells enriched from blood (not recorded which). These TCRs come from a man between 35 and 55 years old who had been exposed to COVID-19.

This chain links TRBV18 with TRBJ2-3; no clear D. The V end lost 6 bases, the J end lost 3 bases, and 10 bases lay between the germline ends. This CDR3 comprises 13 residues. Germline V gene data show CDR1 as KGHSH and CDR2 as LQKENI. The DNA of the CDR3 is TGTGCCAGCTCTCATAGCCCAACAGATACGCAGTATTTT. Its protein product is CASSHSPTDTQYF.

This CDR3 is CASSQAGAGGRNEQFF. In DNA form, the CDR3 reads TGTGCCAGCAGCCAAGCCGGGGCGGGAGGGAGGAATGAGCAGTTCTTC. This chain joins TRBV4-2 and TRBJ2-1; 9 nucleotides align to TRBD2. Germline V gives CDR1 LGHNA, CDR2 YNFKEQ. J lost 7 bases, V lost 1 base, and 8 bases had no gene match. The CDR3 has 16 residues.

The chain has TRBV18 and TRBJ2-7, with 11 bases matching TRBD2. V lost 1 base to trimming and J lost 2 bases; unmatched junction nucleotides: 13. Germline values: CDR1 KGHSH, CDR2 LQKENI. This CDR3 spans 19 amino acids. In nucleotides, the CDR3 is TGTGCCAGCTCACCACGGGGGAAAACCGGGACTAGCGGTCCCTACGAGCAGTACTTC. Its translation: CASSPRGKTGTSGPYEQYF.

The chain joins TRBV27 to TRBJ2-7; TRBD1 is a possible D gene (6 bases). The length of the CDR3 is 13 residues. The V gene lost 4 bases and the J gene lost 6 bases, with 13 bases spanning the gap. Germline V gene sequence: CDR1 MNHEY, CDR2 SMNVEV (reference sequence). The CDR3 here is CASSSQTGFEQYF. For the CDR3, the DNA is TGTGCCAGCAGTTCACAAACAGGGTTCGAGCAGTACTTC.

This chain links TRBV10-2 with TRBJ1-5, with D possibly TRBD1 on 5 matching bases. The V end lost 0 bases, the J end lost 2 bases, and 8 bases lay between the germline ends. This CDR3 is built from 15 residues. Germline values: CDR1 WSHSY, CDR2 SAAADI. The CDR3 here is CASSESGEGNQPQHF. The CDR3 DNA is TGCGCCAGCAGTGAGTCGGGGGAGGGCAATCAGCCCCAGCATTTT.

The chain joins TRBV5-5 to TRBJ1-2; 7 bases are a match to TRBD1. The CDR3 has 13 amino acids. J was trimmed by 4 bases and V by 4 bases; bases with no gene match: 4. Germline V gene data show CDR1 as SGHKS and CDR2 as YYEKEE (reference sequence). The CDR3 nucleotides read TGTGCCAGCAGCGTGGGACAGACCTATGGCTACACCTTC. Translating it yields CASSVGQTYGYTF.

Comment on this clone: The identical CDR3 is also encoded by other nucleotide sequences in the sample. The rearrangement links TRBV3-1 (or the pseudogene TRBV3-2) to TRBJ1-1; D is possibly TRBD1 (6 bases). Germline V gene sequence: CDR1 LGHDT, CDR2 YNNKEL (reference sequence). V lost 1 base and J 1 base, leaving 7 bases between the germline ends. This CDR3 comprises 14 residues. This chain's CDR3 is CASSQGTANTEAFF. The CDR3 DNA follows: TGTGCCAGCAGCCAAGGGACAGCGAACACTGAAGCTTTCTTT.

V usage is TRBV6-4 and J usage is TRBJ1-5; TRBD1 is a possible D gene (6 bases). Germline-derived CDR1 and CDR2 are MRHNA and SNTAGT. Trimming took 10 bases from V and 16 from J, leaving 20 bases between them. The CDR3 spans 11 residues. For the CDR3, the DNA is TGTGCCAAGAAGGGGGACAACATCTATCATTTT. Its translation: CAKKGDNIYHF.

This clone has a single count. CDR3 protein: CASSLTRDRGQFF. For the CDR3, the DNA is TGTGCCAGCAGTTTGACCCGGGACAGGGGACAGTTCTTC. The chain combines TRBV27 with TRBJ2-1; 10 bases map to TRBD1. The CDR3 covers 13 residues. V gave up 3 bases and J gave up 13 bases; unmatched junction bases: 6. Germline loops: CDR1 MNHEY, CDR2 SMNVEV (reference sequence).

This clone showed up just once. The genes are TRBV28 and TRBJ1-4; possible D gene TRBD1, 5 bases. CDR3 size: 15 residues. CDR1 and CDR2 (germline): MDHEN, SYDVKM. Trimming removed 4 bases at V and 4 bases at J, with 13 bases between. The CDR3 DNA sequence: TGTGCCAGCAGTTCCGATTTGGGGGGTAATGAAAAACTGTTTTTT. It is translated as CASSSDLGGNEKLFF.

This rearrangement joins TRBV25-1 to TRBJ2-7, with D perhaps matching TRBD1 (6 bases). Trimming took off 5 bases at V and 7 bases at J, with 15 bases between the two ends. The CDR3 runs to 13 residues. The germline CDR1 and CDR2 sequences are MGHDK and SYGVNS. CDR3 coding DNA: TGTGCCAGCAGTTTTAACAGGGATTCGGAGCAGTACTTC. It codes for CASSFNRDSEQYF.

The chain joins TRBV6-1 to TRBJ2-7; D perhaps matches TRBD2 (5 bases). Germline assignment: CDR1 MNHNS and CDR2 SASEGT. This CDR3 is built from 13 residues. The V end lost 2 bases, the J end lost 6 bases, and 11 bases lay between the germline ends. The CDR3 sequence is CASSEISGIEQYF. The CDR3 DNA sequence: TGTGCCAGCAGTGAAATCTCGGGAATCGAGCAGTACTTC.

For the CDR3, the DNA is TGTGCTAGTGGTTTGCCTAGCGGGAGCAACAATGAGCAGTTCTTC. Translating gives CASGLPSGSNNEQFF. This sequence joins TRBV12-5 and TRBJ2-1, with 10 positions matching TRBD2. The J segment lost 5 bases and the V segment lost 2 bases, leaving 3 bases of the junction unmatched. The CDR3 spans 15 residues. From germline, CDR1 is LGHNT and CDR2 FRNRAP.

V is TRBV19 and J is TRBJ2-4, with 8 bases fitting TRBD1. This CDR3 is built from 13 residues. CDR1 and CDR2 from the germline V gene are LNHDA and SQIVND (reference sequence). The V segment lost 1 base and the J segment 12 bases; nucleotides outside the gene matches: 5. The DNA of the CDR3 is TGTGCCAGTAGTATAGGAACAGGGGGGTCTCAGTACTTC. As protein: CASSIGTGGSQYF.